This TCR beta chain was profiled in a study of T cell changes during pregnancy in multiple sclerosis. Generated by immunoSEQ multiplex PCR, the TCRdb table keeps only in-frame clones and is missing some. This sample carries 45,000 to 60,000 clones, 85% to 95% of them seen once, and the ten largest clones take around 1.9%. The receptor was derived from a female donor with multiple sclerosis, enrolled in a pregnancy study. The input for sequencing was peripheral blood, taken in the second trimester of pregnancy.

The CDR3 sequence is CASSFTSGAYEQYF. The CDR3 DNA is TGTGCCAGCAGTTTTACTAGCGGGGCCTACGAGCAGTACTTC. This sequence joins TRBV27 and TRBJ2-7; 10 nucleotides match TRBD2. The CDR3 runs to 14 residues. V shed 3 bases and J 2 bases; nucleotides not matched to a gene: 1. Germline lookup yields CDR1 MNHEY and CDR2 SMNVEV (reference sequence).